A selection of T cell receptor beta chains follows, all from one sample in a study of shared clonotypes between healthy human individuals. Some clones are missing from TCRdb's copy, which holds only in-frame ones; the method was immunoSEQ multiplex PCR. The sample yields hundreds of thousands of clones, 97% seen once. Material: naive CD4+ T cells sorted from blood. These receptors came from a woman younger than 45 in good health. Both conserved end residues are part of each CDR3. Each record gives: J gene, D gene, CDR3 length, V gene, clone size, CDR3 DNA, CDR3 protein. The D gene is left open where the match is weak. Clone sizes are given selectively: once, few, many, or a class where the clone is expanded.

TRBJ1-2 | TRBD1 | 15 | TRBV25-1 | - | TGTGCCAGCAGTGAACAGACAGGGACGGACTATGGCTACACCTTC | CASSEQTGTDYGYTF
TRBJ2-3 | - | 12 | TRBV5-1 | - | TGCGCCAGCAGCCCCGGGACAGATACGCAGTATTTT | CASSPGTDTQYF
TRBJ1-2 | - | 13 | TRBV19 | - | TGTGCCAGTAGTATCGAGAGGGGGGCTGGCTACACCTTC | CASSIERGAGYTF
TRBJ2-7 | - | 14 | TRBV28 | - | TGTGCCAGCAGTTTATCCGGGAATTCCTACGAGCAGTACTTC | CASSLSGNSYEQYF
TRBJ1-1 | TRBD1 | 13 | TRBV28 | - | TGTGCCAGCAGTTCGACAGGGGGAACTGAAGCTTTCTTT | CASSSTGGTEAFF
TRBJ2-7 | TRBD2 | 16 | TRBV5-1 | - | TGCGCCAGCAGCCGGGGACTAGCGGGAGGTCCCGACGAGCAGTACTTC | CASSRGLAGGPDEQYF
TRBJ1-2 | TRBD1 | 14 | TRBV19 | once | TGTGCCAGTAGTCCGAGACAGGGGGCGCTTGGCTACACCTTC | CASSPRQGALGYTF
TRBJ2-7 | - | 14 | TRBV6-1 | - | TGTGCCAGCAGTGTAGGATCGACAGTCCACGAGCAGTACTTC | CASSVGSTVHEQYF
TRBJ2-7 | TRBD1 | 12 | TRBV28 | - | TGTGCCAGCAGGCTCAGGGGGTACGAGCAGTACTTC | CASRLRGYEQYF
TRBJ2-1 | - | 15 | TRBV18 | - | TGTGCCAGCTCACCACCGGGACAAACCTACAATGAGCAGTTCTTC | CASSPPGQTYNEQFF
TRBJ1-2 | - | 14 | TRBV7-9 | - | TGTGCCAGCAGCTTATTGGACGGATCCTATGGTTACACCTTC | CASSLLDGSYGYTF
TRBJ1-1 | - | 14 | TRBV5-4 | once | TGTGCCAGCAGCCCCGGGGGGGGCGACACTGAAGCTTTCTTT | CASSPGGGDTEAFF
TRBJ2-1 | TRBD1 | 15 | TRBV7-8 | - | TGTGCCAGCAGCTCAAAGACAGGGTCTTACAATGAGCAGTTCTTC | CASSSKTGSYNEQFF
TRBJ2-6 | - | 15 | TRBV5-1 | - | TGCGCCAGCAGCGTGACCGGGTCTGGGGCCAACGTCCTGACTTTC | CASSVTGSGANVLTF
TRBJ2-3 | TRBD2 | 13 | TRBV18 | - | TGTGCCAGCTCACCGGGGACTACGGATACGCAGTATTTT | CASSPGTTDTQYF
TRBJ2-7 | TRBD1 | 14 | TRBV27 | - | TGTGCCAGCCGAGCTCGGGACAGGAACTACGAGCAGTACTTC | CASRARDRNYEQYF
TRBJ2-1 | TRBD2 | 16 | TRBV11-3 | - | TGTGCCAGCAGCTACAACACGGGAGGTTGGGCCAATGAGCAGTTCTTC | CASSYNTGGWANEQFF
TRBJ1-2 | - | 14 | TRBV2 | - | TGTGCCAGCAGTGTTATGACAGGAAACTATGGCTACACCTTC | CASSVMTGNYGYTF
TRBJ1-4 | - | 15 | TRBV7-6 | - | TGTGCCAGCAGCTTAGATCCCGCAACTAATGAAAAACTGTTTTTT | CASSLDPATNEKLFF
TRBJ1-1 | - | 19 | TRBV5-1 | - | TGCGCCAGCAGCCCCCCCGAAGGGTTCGAGGGGAAGAAGGACACTGAAGCTTTCTTT | CASSPPEGFEGKKDTEAFF
TRBJ2-7 | - | 14 | TRBV15 | - | TGTGCCACCAGCAGAGATGGGGGCTCCTACGAGCAGTACTTC | CATSRDGGSYEQYF
TRBJ2-3 | - | 12 | TRBV10-3 | - | TGTGCCACCGGGGGAGAGGTAGATACGCAGTATTTT | CATGGEVDTQYF
TRBJ2-1 | - | 13 | TRBV5-1 | - | TGCGCCAGCAGCCAAATACTAGATCCGGAGCAGTTCTTC | CASSQILDPEQFF
TRBJ2-6 | - | 17 | TRBV19 | - | TGTGCCAGTAGTATTTCAGGGAGAGGCTCTGGGGCCAACGTCCTGACTTTC | CASSISGRGSGANVLTF
TRBJ2-2 | - | 14 | TRBV19 | once | TGTGCCAGTAGTATTCCCCCGAACACCGGGGAGCTGTTTTTT | CASSIPPNTGELFF
TRBJ1-1 | - | 12 | TRBV28 | once | TGTGCCAGCAGTTTATTAGTAGGAGGAGCTTTCTTT | CASSLLVGGAFF
TRBJ1-5 | TRBD1 | 15 | TRBV19 | - | TGTGCCAGTAGGACGGGACAGGGAGGCAATCAGCCCCAGCATTTT | CASRTGQGGNQPQHF
TRBJ2-1 | TRBD2 | 15 | TRBV7-2 | once | TGTGCCAGCAGCCAGGGACTAGCGGGGTTAAATGAGCAGTTCTTC | CASSQGLAGLNEQFF